This passage covers 12 T cell receptor beta chains from one sample sequenced in a study of regulatory T cells in long-lasting Graves disease. Relying on iRepertoire HTBI primers and Arm-PCR of CDR3 regions, the team built TCR beta libraries. TCRdb called the multiplex PCR reads again in MiXCR, with one record for every CDR3 protein. The sample consists of roughly 400,000 distinct CDR3 sequences, around 21% of them appearing once. The time point was: persistent/refractory GD, antithyroid drugs over 5 years with positive TRAb. PBMC RNA was the source of the TCR library. This specimen was peripheral blood mononuclear cells (PBMCs), taken when the disease was refractory, from a patient treated with antithyroid drugs. Source of these receptors: a female donor with Graves disease.

This clonotype has a handful of counts. The V and J genes are TRBV7-2 and TRBJ2-3, with D perhaps TRBD1 or TRBD2 (5 bases each). Trimming shortened V by 0 bases and J by 2 bases, and 9 bases separated the two germline ends. The CDR3 extends over 15 amino acids. The germline CDR1 and CDR2 sequences are SGHTA and FQGNSA. The CDR3 DNA sequence: TGTGCCAGCAGCTTAGCGGGACGAGCCACAGATACGCAGTATTTT. Translated, it gives CASSLAGRATDTQYF.

The rearrangement links TRBV7-2 to TRBJ2-1; the match to TRBD2 covers 9 bases. J was trimmed by 8 bases and V by 1 base; bases with no gene match: 0. The germline gives CDR1 SGHTA, CDR2 FQGNSA. This CDR3 is built from 13 residues. Here the CDR3 DNA reads TGTGCCAGCAGCTTAGGGACTAGCGATGAGCAGTTCTTC. Protein: CASSLGTSDEQFF. The whole variable domain, filled in from reference TRBV7-2 and TRBJ2-1, reads GAGVSQSPSNKVTEKGKDVELRCDPISGHTALYWYRQSLGQGLEFLIYFQGNSAPDKSGLPSDRFSAERTGGSVSTLTIQRTQQEDSAVYLCASSLGTSDEQFFGPGTRLTVL.

This clonotype showed up many times. The V call is TRBV27, the J call TRBJ2-7; D perhaps matches TRBD1 (6 bases). CDR3 length equals 14 residues. Germline CDR1 MNHEY, CDR2 SMNVEV (reference sequence). Trimming removed 6 bases at V and 7 bases at J, with 19 bases between. The CDR3 nucleotides read TGTGCCAGCAGGGCAGCCGGGGCAGGGGCTGAGCAGTACTTC. This translates into CASRAAGAGAEQYF.

Only one count was recorded for this clonotype. The chain's CDR3 is CASSSLLDNEQFF. The CDR3 DNA reads as TGTGCCAGCAGTTCGCTACTAGACAATGAGCAGTTCTTC. This chain uses TRBV12-3 or TRBV12-4 with TRBJ2-1; the D gene is possibly TRBD2 (5 bases). This CDR3 contains 13 residues. Trimming shortened V by 4 bases and J by 5 bases, and 9 bases separated the two germline ends.

In this sample, this clonotype turned up many times. The J gene is TRBJ2-7, the V gene TRBV7-2; maybe TRBD1 (5 bases). CDR1 and CDR2 (germline): SGHTA, FQGNSA. The ends were cut back, 0 bases at V and 6 bases at J, with 12 bases in the middle. The CDR3 has 14 amino acids. The CDR3 region is CASSLARTKSEQYF. The CDR3 bases are TGTGCCAGCAGCTTAGCGAGGACAAAAAGCGAGCAGTACTTC.

This clonotype was counted a few times. This may stem from a read error, because a much larger clone lies one nucleotide away. This is likely a read error, given that the CDR3 carries no conserved phenylalanine or tryptophan at its end. V and J are TRBV24-1 and TRBJ2-5, with TRBD2 as a possible D gene (5 bases). V was pared by 7 bases and J by 5 bases, with 19 bases between. The CDR3 length is 15 residues. Germline V gives CDR1 KGHDR, CDR2 SFDVKD. Written as DNA, the CDR3 is TGTGCCACCAGCCACCTAACCGGGATGGGGGAGACCCAGTACCTC. It codes for CATSHLTGMGETQYL.

Only a few counts were recorded for this clonotype. The chain uses TRBV6-5 and TRBJ2-7; D unclear. Germline CDR1 and CDR2: MNHEY and SVGAGI. This CDR3 contains 13 residues. V lost 2 bases, J lost 2 bases, and 7 bases lay in between. This CDR3 reads CASSYPETYEQYF. The CDR3 DNA follows: TGTGCCAGCAGTTACCCGGAAACCTACGAGCAGTACTTC.

Only a few counts were recorded for this clonotype. This chain uses TRBV30 with TRBJ1-5, with D possibly being TRBD1 (5 bases). Trimming removed 3 bases from V and 7 bases from J, with 13 bases in between. This CDR3 contains 13 residues. Germline-derived CDR1 and CDR2 are GTSNPN and SVGIG (reference sequence). CDR3 bases: TGTGCCTGGAGCCTCCAGGGAAACCAGCCCCAGCATTTT. Translating it yields CAWSLQGNQPQHF.

This clonotype has a count of ten or more. The rearrangement joins TRBV30 to TRBJ2-5; no clear D gene. Germline V CDR1 and CDR2: GTSNPN, SVGIG (reference sequence). The V end lost 6 bases, the J end lost 5 bases, and 13 bases lay between the germline ends. This CDR3 is built from 12 residues. In DNA, the CDR3 is TGTGCCTGTAACACAAACGGGGAGACCCAGTACTTC. This codes for CACNTNGETQYF.

The chain employs TRBV7-2 and TRBJ1-3; D is ambiguous. Trimming pared 6 bases from V and 0 bases from J, leaving 9 bases between. Germline loops: CDR1 SGHTA, CDR2 FQGNSA. This CDR3 spans 14 amino acids. The CDR3 protein is CASRTGLSGNTIYF. The DNA of the CDR3 is TGTGCCAGCAGAACCGGCCTCTCTGGAAACACCATATATTTT.

This clonotype was recorded many times. V is TRBV12-3 or TRBV12-4 and J is TRBJ2-5; the D gene is possibly TRBD2 (6 bases). The CDR3 runs 15 residues. V was clipped by 5 bases and J by 4 bases, with 17 bases between them. The CDR3 loop reads CASSPPGLGGETQYF. CDR3 bases: TGTGCCAGCAGTCCGCCGGGACTGGGGGGAGAGACCCAGTACTTC.

In regard to this clonotype: A clone one base away is much larger, so this may be a read error. This chain links TRBV6-2 or TRBV6-3 with TRBJ2-5; D unresolved. The length of the CDR3 is 11 residues. The germline CDR1 and CDR2 sequences are MNHEY and SVGEGT. CDR3 coding DNA: TGTACCAGCAGTTCTCCAGAGACCCAGTACTTC. Translation: CTSSSPETQYF.